Presented here are 27 T cell receptor beta chains from one specimen sequenced in a study of human T cells and chemical hapten exposure. Documented time point: pre-sensitization, week 0. The sample's treatment: therapeutic diphenylcyclopropenone sensitization with weekly scalp DPC. TCRdb used MiXCR to reprocess the RACE reads, holding one entry per CDR3 protein. The sample has about 89,000 distinct CDR3 sequences; less than 14% are singletons. The sample here was whole blood, taken in connection with sensitization to the hapten diphenylcyclopropenone (DPC). These receptors all stem from a woman in her fifties or sixties with alopecia areata. Some clones in this sample may be carry-over from other donors' samples.

This clonotype was picked up many times. This chain joins TRBV20-1 and TRBJ1-2; D may be TRBD1 (5 bases). In germline, CDR1 is DFQATT, CDR2 SNEGSKA (reference sequence). V gave up 4 bases and J gave up 2 bases, with 20 bases separating them. This CDR3 region has 16 residues. CDR3 amino acids: CSAIPPLGTPNYGYTF. In DNA form, the CDR3 reads TGCAGTGCTATCCCTCCCCTGGGGACTCCAAACTATGGCTACACCTTC.

The genes are TRBV7-9 and TRBJ2-1; a possible D gene is TRBD2 (5 bases). V lost 3 bases and J lost 1, with 13 bases in between. From germline, CDR1 is SEHNR and CDR2 FQNEAQ (reference sequence). The CDR3 covers 16 residues. DNA for the CDR3: TGTGCCAGCAGCTTTCTAAGCGGCGAATCCTACAATGAGCAGTTCTTC. It encodes CASSFLSGESYNEQFF.

The V gene is TRBV12-3 or TRBV12-4, the J gene TRBJ1-1; D gene unclear. The CDR3 runs 14 residues. V dropped 6 bases and J dropped 4 bases, with 15 bases sitting between them. This CDR3 reads CASRSKGRRTEAFF. CDR3 sequence (DNA): TGTGCCAGCAGAAGTAAAGGGAGGCGCACTGAAGCTTTCTTT.

This clonotype was observed at least ten times. The V gene is TRBV6-1, the J gene TRBJ1-2; D may be TRBD1 (6 bases). This CDR3 contains 16 residues. CDR1 is MNHNS, CDR2 SASEGT, per germline. Trimming cost V 1 base and J 4 bases, with 16 bases left between them. The CDR3 loop is CASSEVKKDSVYGYTF. As DNA, the CDR3 is TGTGCCAGCAGTGAAGTCAAAAAGGACAGCGTCTATGGCTACACCTTC.

There are a few counts of this clonotype. The chain uses TRBV20-1 and TRBJ2-3, with D perhaps matching TRBD1 (5 bases). The V end lost 3 bases, the J end lost 5 bases, and 9 bases lay between the germline ends. The CDR3 consists of 12 residues. Germline V gives CDR1 DFQATT, CDR2 SNEGSKA (reference sequence). The CDR3 loop is CSARGLGDTQYF. The CDR3 DNA is TGCAGTGCTAGGGGGCTCGGAGATACGCAGTATTTT.

This clonotype was counted only a few times. This chain connects TRBV24-1 to TRBJ2-3; D not certain. With 9 bases removed from V and 0 bases from J, the gap between germline ends came to 9 bases. The germline CDR1 and CDR2 sequences are KGHDR and SFDVKD. CDR3 length: 13 residues. The DNA for the CDR3 is TGTGCCACCGGTCCTTCTAGCACAGATACGCAGTATTTT. It codes for CATGPSSTDTQYF.

Many counts were recorded for this clonotype. This sequence joins TRBV2 and TRBJ1-1, with 10 bases identical to TRBD1. The CDR3 extends over 15 amino acids. Trimming cost V 4 bases and J 1 base; bases outside gene matches: 3. Germline assignment: CDR1 SNHLY and CDR2 FYNNEI. CDR3 bases: TGTGCCAGCAGTGGCCGGACAGGGGGGAACACTGAAGCTTTCTTT. Its protein product is CASSGRTGGNTEAFF.

This clonotype was detected many times. The rearrangement links TRBV11-2 to TRBJ2-2; D call uncertain. Germline values: CDR1 SGHAT, CDR2 FQNNGV. Trimming removed 8 bases from V and 5 bases from J, with 9 bases in between. This CDR3 spans 12 amino acids. In DNA form, the CDR3 reads TGTGCCAGCGGTCCGCAAACCGGGGAGCTGTTTTTT. As protein: CASGPQTGELFF.

The rearrangement links TRBV12-3 or TRBV12-4 to TRBJ1-5; D remains ambiguous. This CDR3 is built from 13 residues. The germline V and J ends were trimmed by 10 bases and 7 bases, with 17 bases remaining between them. This CDR3 reads CATSPGILQPQHF. Here the CDR3 DNA reads TGTGCCACCTCCCCCGGGATTTTGCAGCCCCAGCATTTT.

This clonotype occurred many times. The chain recombines TRBV7-2 with TRBJ1-1; D may be TRBD1 (6 bases). CDR3 length: 13 amino acids. Trimming took off 6 bases at V and 4 bases at J, with 12 bases between the two ends. In germline, CDR1 is SGHTA, CDR2 FQGNSA. The chain's CDR3 is CASSSGQFTEAFF. CDR3 nucleotide sequence: TGTGCCAGCAGTTCAGGACAGTTCACTGAAGCTTTCTTT.

This chain joins TRBV13 and TRBJ1-2; D is unclear. V gave up 4 bases and J gave up 4 bases, with 16 bases separating them. This CDR3 contains 15 residues. In germline, CDR1 is PRHDT, CDR2 FYEKMQ (reference sequence). The CDR3 reads CASSSSGRTLYGYTF. CDR3 coding DNA: TGTGCCAGCAGCTCCTCCGGACGGACCCTCTATGGCTACACCTTC.

The chain carries TRBV5-1 and TRBJ2-5, with D hard to call. Trimming cost V 3 bases and J 5 bases, with 17 bases left between them. The CDR3 loop spans 15 amino acids. Per the germline V gene, CDR1 is SGHRS and CDR2 is YFSETQ. The CDR3 loop reads CASSSSPHMSETQYF. The CDR3 DNA reads as TGCGCCAGCAGCTCCTCTCCCCACATGTCGGAGACCCAGTACTTC.

The V and J genes are TRBV12-3 or TRBV12-4 and TRBJ1-5; 7 bases line up with TRBD1. The V gene end was trimmed by 6 bases and the J gene end by 5 bases; junction bases not matched to a gene: 7. The CDR3 sequence is 14 residues long. Here the CDR3 reads CASSRTGAYQPQHF. The CDR3, as DNA: TGTGCCAGCAGCCGTACAGGGGCTTATCAGCCCCAGCATTTT.

In its sample, this clonotype was seen many times. One end of the junction does not line up with germline, which may come from a read error. V is TRBV6-6 and J is TRBJ1-1, with D uncertain. The CDR3 is 10 residues long. Germline V CDR1 and CDR2: MNHNY, SVGAGI (reference sequence). The DNA for the CDR3 is TGTGCCAGCAGAAACACCGAAGCTTTCTTT. This translates into CASRNTEAFF.

This clonotype was recorded at least ten times. The V gene is TRBV6-1, the J gene TRBJ2-1; no firm D call. The CDR3 consists of 15 residues. Germline CDR1 reads MNHNS; CDR2 reads SASEGT. The V and J ends lost 2 bases and 0 bases respectively, with 8 bases between them. The CDR3 DNA reads TGTGCCAGCAGTGAACAGGCAAGCTCCTACAATGAGCAGTTCTTC. Translation gives CASSEQASSYNEQFF.

In this sample, this clonotype turned up many times. V gene TRBV5-1 combines with J gene TRBJ2-7, with D maybe TRBD2 (5 bases). CDR1 is SGHRS, CDR2 YFSETQ, per germline. Trimming took 2 bases from V and 0 from J, leaving 9 bases between them. CDR3 length: 14 residues. CDR3 nucleotide sequence: TGCGCCAGCAGCTTTCGGGGATTCTCCTACGAGCAGTACTTC. Protein product: CASSFRGFSYEQYF.

V gene TRBV7-9 combines with J gene TRBJ1-1; possible D gene TRBD1, 6 bases. V lost 5 bases to trimming and J lost 2 bases, with 15 bases between them. The CDR3 sequence is 15 residues long. Germline CDR1 and CDR2: SEHNR and FQNEAQ (reference sequence). This chain's CDR3 is CASSITGGGNTEAFF. In DNA, the CDR3 is TGTGCCAGCAGCATTACGGGGGGCGGAAACACTGAAGCTTTCTTT.

This clonotype has ten or more counts. CDR3 nucleotides: TGTGCCATCCAGACCGGGACTAGCGGGACGAACACCGGGGAGCTGTTTTTT. Protein product: CAIQTGTSGTNTGELFF. V and J are TRBV10-3 and TRBJ2-2, with TRBD2 identical over 13 bases. Per the germline V gene, CDR1 is ENHRY and CDR2 is SYGVKD. This CDR3 spans 17 amino acids. Germline trimming cut 8 bases from V and 0 bases from J; bases unmatched to any gene: 6.

The chain uses TRBV20-1 and TRBJ2-1, with D hard to call. Germline V gene lookup returns CDR1 DFQATT and CDR2 SNEGSKA (reference sequence). The CDR3 contains 10 residues. Trimming pared 3 bases from V and 5 bases from J, leaving 2 bases between. CDR3 sequence reads: CSASHNEQFF. The CDR3 DNA is TGCAGTGCTAGTCACAATGAGCAGTTCTTC.

This clonotype has only a few counts. The chain is built from TRBV7-9 and TRBJ2-2; 9 bases are a match to TRBD2. V gave up 4 bases and J gave up 5 bases; unmatched junction bases: 11. The germline V gene has CDR1 SEHNR and CDR2 FQNEAQ (reference sequence). This CDR3 has 17 residues. CDR3: CASSSTAGLAGTGELFF. As DNA, the CDR3 is TGTGCCAGCAGCTCCACCGCGGGGCTAGCGGGGACCGGGGAGCTGTTTTTT.

This clonotype was observed many times. The chain joins TRBV12-3 or TRBV12-4 to TRBJ1-1; no reliable D call. There are 14 residues in the CDR3. Trimming took off 6 bases at V and 3 bases at J, with 14 bases between the two ends. The CDR3 nucleotides read TGTGCCAGCAGCCATCCCGGGCGGGACACTGAAGCTTTCTTT. Protein product: CASSHPGRDTEAFF.

This clonotype was recorded many times. The gene calls are TRBV28 and TRBJ1-1; the D gene is possibly TRBD1 (6 bases). V lost 4 bases to trimming and J lost 6 bases, with 9 bases between them. The germline V gene encodes CDR1 MDHEN and CDR2 SYDVKM. The CDR3 has 12 residues. CDR3 region: CASSSGVSEAFF. The CDR3 nucleotides read TGTGCCAGCAGTTCAGGGGTTTCTGAAGCTTTCTTT. Full variable domain (outside the CDR3, taken from reference TRBV28 and TRBJ1-1): DVKVTQSSRYLVKRTGEKVFLECVQDMDHENMFWYRQDPGLGLRLIYFSYDVKMKEKGDIPEGYSVSREKKERFSLILESASTNQTSMYLCASSSGVSEAFFGQGTRLTVV.

This clonotype was counted a few times. This chain uses TRBV3-1 with TRBJ1-4, with D perhaps matching TRBD1 (6 bases). The CDR3 sequence is 14 residues long. Germline V lookup: CDR1 LGHDT, CDR2 YNNKEL (reference sequence). Trimming shortened V by 2 bases and J by 6 bases, and 10 bases separated the two germline ends. CDR3 loop: CASSQSDRYEKLFF. The CDR3 DNA reads TGTGCCAGCAGCCAATCGGACAGATATGAAAAACTGTTTTTT.

This clonotype showed up many times. The V gene is TRBV7-3, the J gene TRBJ2-3; 8 bases agree with TRBD1. The germline gives CDR1 SGHTA, CDR2 FQGTGA. V lost 1 base to trimming and J lost 2 bases; unmatched junction nucleotides: 8. The CDR3 is 17 residues long. The CDR3 loop is CASSLMSRGLTTDTQYF. The DNA for the CDR3 is TGTGCCAGCAGCTTAATGAGCAGGGGGCTAACCACAGATACGCAGTATTTT.

This sequence joins TRBV30 and TRBJ2-6; D gene uncertain. Trimming pared 5 bases from V and 2 bases from J, leaving 1 base between. Germline V lookup: CDR1 GTSNPN, CDR2 SVGIG (reference sequence). The CDR3 runs to 11 residues. This CDR3 reads CAWAGANVLTF. CDR3 sequence (DNA): TGTGCCTGGGCTGGGGCCAACGTCCTGACTTTC.

CDR3 in DNA: TGTGCCAGCAGCTTACCCGGGGGACAGGGATTAGGGACCCAGTACTTC. This codes for CASSLPGGQGLGTQYF. The V and J genes are TRBV7-3 and TRBJ2-5; 9 nucleotides agree with TRBD1. With V trimmed by 2 bases and J by 7 bases, 11 bases remained unmatched. The germline V gene has CDR1 SGHTA and CDR2 FQGTGA. The CDR3 is 16 amino acids.

The J gene is TRBJ2-7, the V gene TRBV5-4; a possible D gene is TRBD2 (6 bases). V was clipped by 7 bases and J by 0 bases, with 11 bases between them. Germline CDR1 is SGHNT and CDR2 is YYREEE (reference sequence). This CDR3 region has 13 residues. The CDR3 bases are TGTGCCAGCGCCCGGGAGAGCTCCTACGAGCAGTACTTC. Translated, it gives CASARESSYEQYF.